These 25 T cell receptor beta chains came from one sample sequenced in a study of cytomegalovirus exposure and HLA in healthy donors. Use of 60 Vbeta and 13 Jbeta primers characterized the PCR. Assay: immunoSEQ multiplex PCR; the TCRdb copy retains only in-frame clones and omits some. Of around 150,000 clones in the sample, under 80% are singletons; the top ten hold less than 3.5%. The specimen was PBMCs. These receptors originate from a male donor in good health and CMV-seronegative.

V usage is TRBV4-1 and J usage is TRBJ2-3; 14 bases fit TRBD2. The CDR3 totals 19 residues. CDR1 and CDR2 from the germline V gene are MGHRA and YSYEKL. The J segment lost 6 bases and the V segment lost 1 base, leaving 12 bases of the junction unmatched. The CDR3 sequence: CASSQATGTSGGGWDTQYF. The CDR3 DNA follows: TGCGCCAGCAGCCAAGCCACCGGGACTAGCGGGGGCGGTTGGGATACGCAGTATTTT.

With regard to this clone: The same CDR3 is also encoded by other DNA sequences in this sample. The rearrangement links TRBV18 to TRBJ1-5, with TRBD1 identical over 10 bases. The germline V gene has CDR1 KGHSH and CDR2 LQKENI. J lost 5 bases, V lost 3 bases, and 1 base had no gene match. This CDR3 is built from 14 residues. The CDR3 spells CASSPGQGYQPQHF. DNA for the CDR3: TGTGCCAGCTCACCGGGACAGGGGTATCAGCCCCAGCATTTT. The whole variable domain, filled in from reference TRBV18 and TRBJ1-5, reads NAGVMQNPRHLVRRRGQEARLRCSPMKGHSHVYWYRQLPEEGLKFMVYLQKENIIDESGMPKERFSAEFPKEGPSILRIQQVVRGDSAAYFCASSPGQGYQPQHFGDGTRLSIL.

The table lists this clone with a count of one. This chain uses TRBV4-2 with TRBJ2-7; perhaps TRBD1 as D (6 bases). The CDR3 totals 14 residues. Trimming pared 4 bases from V and 1 base from J, leaving 11 bases between. Germline V CDR1 and CDR2: LGHNA, YNFKEQ. CDR3 in DNA: TGTGCCAGCAGCCTCACGACAGGATCCTACGAGCAGTACTTC. This codes for CASSLTTGSYEQYF.

This clone has a handful of counts. V is TRBV29-1 and J is TRBJ2-7; tentative D call: TRBD2 (5 bases). The CDR3 has 14 amino acids. The ends were cut back, 1 base at V and 4 bases at J, with 14 bases in the middle. CDR1 is SQVTM, CDR2 ANQGSEA, per germline. This CDR3 is CSVEAGSGGYEQYF. CDR3 in DNA: TGCAGCGTTGAAGCGGGGTCGGGCGGGTACGAGCAGTACTTC.

The chain employs TRBV4-1 and TRBJ2-2; maybe TRBD1 (6 bases). V was shortened by 3 bases and J by 9 bases, with 20 bases between the two germline ends. The CDR3 length is 16 residues. Germline V gene lookup returns CDR1 MGHRA and CDR2 YSYEKL. The CDR3 reads CASSQVWGPLYRELFF. The CDR3 nucleotides read TGCGCCAGCAGCCAGGTCTGGGGGCCTCTGTACCGGGAGCTGTTTTTT.

The V call is TRBV30, the J call TRBJ2-1; D is unresolved. This CDR3 spans 11 amino acids. V dropped 4 bases and J dropped 8 bases, with 9 bases sitting between them. Germline V gene sequence: CDR1 GTSNPN, CDR2 SVGIG (reference sequence). The DNA of the CDR3 is TGTGCCTGGAAACTGGTTGATGAGCAGTTCTTC. Translation: CAWKLVDEQFF.

For this clone: Germline and junction disagree at one end, which may indicate a read error. The chain uses TRBV6-5 and TRBJ1-2; D gene ambiguous. CDR1 MNHEY and CDR2 SVGAGI come from the germline V gene. CDR3 length: 16 amino acids. The chain's CDR3 is CARSSPRGISSYGYTF. DNA for the CDR3: TGTGCCCGCAGTTCACCGCGAGGGATTAGTTCCTATGGCTACACCTTC.

This clone was seen a handful of times. The chain is built from TRBV10-1 and TRBJ1-1; maybe TRBD1 (5 bases). Trimming took 2 bases from V and 5 from J, leaving 12 bases between them. This CDR3 comprises 14 residues. Germline CDR1 WNHNN, CDR2 SYGVQD (reference sequence). The CDR3 nucleotides read TGCGCCAGCAGTGAGGGGGCAGCGCCTACTGAAGCTTTCTTT. Translation gives CASSEGAAPTEAFF.

V usage is TRBV27 and J usage is TRBJ1-2, with a tentative D call TRBD1 (5 bases). Germline V CDR1 and CDR2: MNHEY, SMNVEV (reference sequence). V lost 6 bases and J 2 bases, leaving 19 bases between the germline ends. The CDR3 length is 16 residues. The CDR3 protein is CASSLLAGTGNYGYTF. The CDR3 bases are TGTGCCAGCAGCCTCCTTGCGGGGACCGGGAACTATGGCTACACCTTC.

The V gene is TRBV6-1, the J gene TRBJ1-5; D gene unclear. Germline values: CDR1 MNHNS, CDR2 SASEGT. The CDR3 runs to 15 residues. Trimming took 1 base from V and 7 from J, leaving 14 bases between them. The CDR3 DNA reads TGTGCCAGCAGTGAAGTGAGGAGGCTAGGACAGCCCCAGCATTTT. It is translated as CASSEVRRLGQPQHF.

V is TRBV6-6 and J is TRBJ2-1, with 10 bases fitting TRBD1. Germline assignment: CDR1 MNHNY and CDR2 SVGAGI (reference sequence). This CDR3 is 15 amino acids long. The junction had 8 bases not matched to a gene; V was cut back by 8 bases and J by 4 bases. CDR3 nucleotide sequence: TGTGCCAGCCCCAGGACAGGGGGATCATACAATGAGCAGTTCTTC. It specifies CASPRTGGSYNEQFF.

This clone turned up a few times. The genes are TRBV5-6 and TRBJ2-7; possible D gene TRBD1, 5 bases. The V gene lost 1 base and the J gene lost 1 base, with 9 bases spanning the gap. The CDR3 has 14 residues. Per germline, CDR1 SGHDT and CDR2 YYEEEE. The DNA for the CDR3 is TGTGCCAGCAGCTTGTTGCCAGGGTCCTACGAGCAGTACTTC. It is translated as CASSLLPGSYEQYF.

This clone has ten or more counts. CDR3 in amino acids: CASSVERGGYNEQFF. In DNA, the CDR3 is TGTGCCAGCAGCGTCGAGCGGGGGGGATACAATGAGCAGTTCTTC. V is TRBV4-2 and J is TRBJ2-1; 10 nucleotides align to TRBD2. The CDR3 is 15 amino acids. V lost 5 bases to trimming and J lost 4 bases; unmatched junction nucleotides: 5. CDR1 and CDR2 (germline): LGHNA, YNFKEQ.

This rearrangement joins TRBV29-1 to TRBJ1-5; the D gene is possibly TRBD1 (6 bases). With 4 bases removed from V and 5 bases from J, the gap between germline ends came to 12 bases. Germline assignment: CDR1 SQVTM and CDR2 ANQGSEA. CDR3 length equals 13 residues. The CDR3 spells CSVGRGADQPQHF. CDR3 in DNA: TGCAGCGTTGGACGGGGGGCTGATCAGCCCCAGCATTTT.

This chain uses TRBV29-1 with TRBJ1-2; D gene unclear. The germline V gene encodes CDR1 SQVTM and CDR2 ANQGSEA. This CDR3 is 11 amino acids long. The ends were cut back, 3 bases at V and 5 bases at J, with 7 bases in the middle. The CDR3 DNA is TGCAGCGTTGATACAGAGTATGGCTACACCTTC. It encodes CSVDTEYGYTF. Looking up the rest from reference TRBV29-1 and TRBJ1-2 gives the full variable domain: SAVISQKPSRDICQRGTSLTIQCQVDSQVTMMFWYRQQPGQSLTLIATANQGSEATYESGFVIDKFPISRPNLTFSTLTVSNMSPEDSSIYLCSVDTEYGYTFGSGTRLTVV.

Turning to this clone: In the same sample, other DNA sequences code for this CDR3. The V gene is TRBV5-1, the J gene TRBJ1-4; TRBD1 agrees at 7 bases. Germline CDR1 and CDR2: SGHRS and YFSETQ. This CDR3 is built from 15 residues. V lost 4 bases, J lost 4 bases, and 7 bases stayed unmatched. The CDR3 region is CASSPTSGGNEKLFF. In DNA, the CDR3 is TGCGCCAGCAGCCCGACCTCAGGGGGTAATGAAAAACTGTTTTTT.

The J gene is TRBJ2-2, the V gene TRBV5-1; D gene uncertain. Germline-derived CDR1 and CDR2 are SGHRS and YFSETQ. Trimming pared 5 bases from V and 1 base from J, leaving 3 bases between. The length of the CDR3 is 12 residues. The CDR3 region is CASSQNTGELFF. As DNA, the CDR3 is TGCGCCAGCAGTCAGAACACCGGGGAGCTGTTTTTT.

This clone was observed once. The rearrangement links TRBV11-2 to TRBJ2-7; TRBD1 matches at 7 bases. The CDR3 consists of 13 residues. V lost 5 bases to trimming and J lost 3 bases; unmatched junction nucleotides: 4. Per germline, CDR1 SGHAT and CDR2 FQNNGV. CDR3 region: CASSKGQYYEQYF. The CDR3 DNA follows: TGTGCCAGCAGCAAGGGACAGTACTACGAGCAGTACTTC. Together with reference TRBV11-2 and TRBJ2-7, the CDR3 gives the full variable domain: EAGVAQSPRYKIIEKRQSVAFWCNPISGHATLYWYQQILGQGPKLLIQFQNNGVVDDSQLPKDRFSAERLKGVDSTLKIQPAKLEDSAVYLCASSKGQYYEQYFGPGTRLTVT.

The count of this clone is one. The chain carries TRBV7-9 and TRBJ1-1, with D possibly being TRBD1 (6 bases). V shed 5 bases and J shed 8 bases, with 12 bases lying between them. This CDR3 contains 12 residues. CDR1 and CDR2 (germline): SEHNR, FQNEAQ (reference sequence). CDR3 protein: CASSEQGSEAFF. CDR3 in DNA: TGTGCCAGCAGCGAACAGGGCTCCGAAGCTTTCTTT.

A single count supports this clone. This chain connects TRBV5-6 to TRBJ1-2; 7 bases match TRBD1. The V and J ends lost 0 bases and 4 bases, in that order; junction bases with no gene match: 9. The CDR3 has 16 amino acids. Germline V gene data show CDR1 as SGHDT and CDR2 as YYEEEE. This chain's CDR3 is CASSLVGDKGAYGYTF. The CDR3 nucleotides are TGTGCCAGCAGCTTGGTGGGTGACAAGGGGGCCTATGGCTACACCTTC. Filled out from reference TRBV5-6 and TRBJ1-2, the complete variable domain reads DAGVTQSPTHLIKTRGQQVTLRCSPKSGHDTVSWYQQALGQGPQFIFQYYEEEERQRGNFPDRFSGHQFPNYSSELNVNALLLGDSALYLCASSLVGDKGAYGYTFGSGTRLTVV.

This clone was seen only a few times. This chain connects TRBV5-6 to TRBJ1-2; D call uncertain. Trimming shortened V by 5 bases and J by 4 bases, and 12 bases separated the two germline ends. Germline loops: CDR1 SGHDT, CDR2 YYEEEE. The CDR3 contains 13 residues. CDR3 sequence (DNA): TGTGCCAGCAGTCTACAGATGACCTATGGCTACACCTTC. As protein: CASSLQMTYGYTF. The entire variable domain, with the rest obtained from reference TRBV5-6 and TRBJ1-2, is as follows: DAGVTQSPTHLIKTRGQQVTLRCSPKSGHDTVSWYQQALGQGPQFIFQYYEEEERQRGNFPDRFSGHQFPNYSSELNVNALLLGDSALYLCASSLQMTYGYTFGSGTRLTVV.

In this sample, this clone turned up once. The same CDR3 is also encoded by other DNA sequences in this sample. The chain employs TRBV7-9 and TRBJ2-3; 15 bases agree with TRBD2. Germline V gene data show CDR1 as SEHNR and CDR2 as FQNEAQ (reference sequence). V lost 1 base to trimming and J lost 6 bases; unmatched junction nucleotides: 2. The CDR3 is 16 residues long. The CDR3 loop reads CASSLGTSGGADTQYF. Here the CDR3 DNA reads TGTGCCAGCAGCTTAGGGACTAGCGGGGGGGCCGATACGCAGTATTTT.

The chain links TRBV6-6 to TRBJ1-4; a weak D match, TRBD1 (6 bases). Between the trimmed V and J ends, which lost 6 bases and 4 bases, there was a span of 18 bases. The CDR3 has 16 residues. Looked up from germline, CDR1 is MNHNY and CDR2 is SVGAGI (reference sequence). The CDR3 DNA reads as TGTGCCAGCAGGTGGTTCGGGGACAAATTTAATGAAAAACTGTTTTTT. Its translation is CASRWFGDKFNEKLFF.

The chain carries TRBV11-2 and TRBJ1-1; TRBD1 aligns across 9 bases. The germline CDR1 and CDR2 sequences are SGHAT and FQNNGV. V lost 0 bases, J lost 4 bases, and 15 bases stayed unmatched. The CDR3 length is 19 residues. As DNA, the CDR3 is TGTGCCAGCAGCTTAGATCTCTGGGGACAGGGAGTAGGTTTCACTGAAGCTTTCTTT. This sequence encodes CASSLDLWGQGVGFTEAFF.

This clone has a handful of counts. V usage is TRBV6-5 and J usage is TRBJ1-1, with D maybe TRBD1 (5 bases). V lost 3 bases to trimming and J lost 5 bases, with 16 bases between them. Germline V gives CDR1 MNHEY, CDR2 SVGAGI. The CDR3 spans 15 residues. CDR3 amino acids: CASSYIGREDTEAFF. The CDR3 DNA reads as TGTGCCAGCAGTTATATCGGCAGGGAGGATACTGAAGCTTTCTTT.